Below, one TCR beta chain is given with its context. Its matching antigen is unknown. The source of the sample is a study of T-cell reconstitution after alpha-beta-depleted transplantation in children. Study findings and constraints: T-cell numbers and diversity, one year after transplant, stemmed largely from T cells that were newly produced. High day-60 TCRbeta diversity in some patients came from surviving recipient T cells and thymic progenitors. It was reported that alpha-beta T cells came from several hundred expanded graft clones (about two months after transplant).

A TCRbeta library incorporating unique molecular identifiers was prepared. TCRdb independently ran MiXCR on the PCR reads; one entry per CDR3 protein. The table includes almost 600,000 distinct CDR3 sequences, more than 20% detected once. The V gene's germline CDR1 is MGHDK and CDR2 SYGVNS. The CDR3 has 12 amino acids. Trimming stripped 8 bases from V and 4 bases from J, with 8 bases between. This sample comprised PBMCs, obtained before TCRalphabeta/CD19-depleted stem cell transplant. V gene TRBV25-1 combines with J gene TRBJ2-2; D call uncertain. This receptor was identified in a boy less than two years old with Wiskott-Aldrich syndrome, due to receive a stem cell transplant. The CDR3: CASVHTTGELFF. Written as DNA, the CDR3 is TGTGCCAGCGTACATACCACCGGGGAGCTGTTTTTT.